A selection of T cell receptor beta chains follows, all from one sample in a study of early T cells in non-severe SARS-CoV-2 infection. TCRdb re-called the 5' RACE reads through MiXCR, storing one row per CDR3 protein. The table lists approximately 35,000 distinct CDR3 sequences, about 6% of them singletons. Specimen: whole blood. All receptors come from an adult who was a healthcare worker with PCR-confirmed SARS-CoV-2 infection or an uninfected control (not recorded which). CDR3s include the opening cysteine and the closing phenylalanine or tryptophan. The D gene is left open where the match is weak. A row's size may be missing; if present it is once, few, many or a size class.

clone_size: many; j_call: TRBJ2-7; d_call: NA; v_call: TRBV2; cdr3_aa: CASSLNRIPYEQYF; cdr3_nt: TGTGCCAGCAGCTTAAACAGGATACCTTACGAGCAGTACTTC
clone_size: many; j_call: TRBJ2-7; d_call: NA; v_call: TRBV29-1; cdr3_aa: CSVQTGTSYYEQYF; cdr3_nt: TGCAGCGTACAAACCGGGACAAGCTATTACGAGCAGTACTTC
clone_size: many; j_call: TRBJ2-2; d_call: TRBD1; v_call: TRBV11-2; cdr3_aa: CASSLNPGTGGTGELFF; cdr3_nt: TGTGCCAGCAGCTTAAATCCCGGGACAGGGGGCACCGGGGAGCTGTTTTTT
clone_size: many; j_call: TRBJ1-6; d_call: TRBD1; v_call: TRBV19; cdr3_aa: CASKETGTGYEPLHF; cdr3_nt: TGTGCCAGTAAAGAGACCGGGACAGGGTATGAACCCCTCCACTTT
clone_size: many; j_call: TRBJ1-3; d_call: NA; v_call: TRBV20-1; cdr3_aa: CSARGQSSGNTIYF; cdr3_nt: TGCAGTGCTAGAGGACAGAGCTCTGGAAACACCATATATTTT
clone_size: few; j_call: TRBJ2-2; d_call: TRBD2; v_call: TRBV20-1; cdr3_aa: CSARPTSVTGELFF; cdr3_nt: TGCAGTGCTAGACCGACTAGCGTGACCGGGGAGCTGTTTTTT
clone_size: many; j_call: TRBJ2-1; d_call: TRBD2; v_call: TRBV5-1; cdr3_aa: CASSLGLAGSFSYNEQFF; cdr3_nt: TGCGCCAGCAGCTTGGGACTAGCGGGGAGTTTTTCCTACAATGAGCAGTTCTTC
clone_size: many; j_call: TRBJ2-7; d_call: NA; v_call: TRBV5-1; cdr3_aa: CASSPGPGTYEQYF; cdr3_nt: TGCGCCAGCAGCCCAGGACCAGGAACCTACGAGCAGTACTTC
clone_size: many; j_call: TRBJ2-3; d_call: NA; v_call: TRBV11-2; cdr3_aa: CASSAEGTSYTDTQYF; cdr3_nt: TGTGCCAGCAGCGCGGAGGGGACCTCATACACAGATACGCAGTATTTT
clone_size: many; j_call: TRBJ2-4; d_call: TRBD2; v_call: TRBV20-1; cdr3_aa: CSAASSGEGAKNIQYF; cdr3_nt: TGCAGTGCTGCTTCTAGCGGGGAGGGAGCCAAAAACATTCAGTACTTC
clone_size: many; j_call: TRBJ2-7; d_call: NA; v_call: TRBV21-1; cdr3_aa: CASSKVGPLLMIDEQYF; cdr3_nt: TGTGCCAGCAGCAAAGTCGGGCCGCTCCTAATGATCGACGAGCAGTACTTC
clone_size: NA; j_call: TRBJ2-5; d_call: NA; v_call: TRBV3-2; cdr3_aa: CASSQPQIWEGERETQYF; cdr3_nt: TGTGCCAGCAGCCAACCCCAGATCTGGGAAGGGGAGAGAGAGACCCAGTACTTC
clone_size: many; j_call: TRBJ2-7; d_call: TRBD2; v_call: TRBV7-2; cdr3_aa: CASSSTSGPYEQYF; cdr3_nt: TGTGCCAGCAGCTCGACTAGCGGCCCCTACGAGCAGTACTTC
clone_size: many; j_call: TRBJ2-5; d_call: NA; v_call: TRBV12-3/TRBV12-4; cdr3_aa: CASSQGGPGGWETQYF; cdr3_nt: TGTGCCAGCAGTCAAGGGGGGCCCGGGGGATGGGAGACCCAGTACTTC
clone_size: few; j_call: TRBJ2-2; d_call: NA; v_call: TRBV11-2; cdr3_aa: CASSLDWTNTGELFF; cdr3_nt: TGTGCCAGCAGCTTAGATTGGACGAACACCGGGGAGCTGTTTTTT
clone_size: many; j_call: TRBJ1-3; d_call: NA; v_call: TRBV21-1; cdr3_aa: CASSTARQGGNTIYF; cdr3_nt: TGTGCCAGCAGTACCGCCCGACAGGGGGGAAACACCATATATTTT
clone_size: many; j_call: TRBJ1-3; d_call: TRBD1; v_call: TRBV3-1; cdr3_aa: CASSNTGTEGNTIYF; cdr3_nt: TGTGCCAGCAGCAACACCGGGACAGAGGGAAACACCATATATTTT
clone_size: many; j_call: TRBJ2-7; d_call: TRBD1; v_call: TRBV6-2/TRBV6-3; cdr3_aa: CASRVGTGYYEQYF; cdr3_nt: TGTGCCAGCAGGGTCGGGACAGGATACTACGAGCAGTACTTC
clone_size: many; j_call: TRBJ2-1; d_call: NA; v_call: TRBV19; cdr3_aa: CASSITNGAYNEQFF; cdr3_nt: TGTGCCAGTAGTATTACTAACGGGGCTTACAATGAGCAGTTCTTC
clone_size: many; j_call: TRBJ1-1; d_call: TRBD1; v_call: TRBV5-6; cdr3_aa: CASSPRGTGGLEAFF; cdr3_nt: TGTGCCAGCAGCCCCCGGGGGACAGGGGGCTTAGAAGCTTTCTTT
clone_size: few; j_call: TRBJ2-7; d_call: TRBD1; v_call: TRBV11-2; cdr3_aa: CASSSRDRGVYEQYF; cdr3_nt: TGTGCCAGCAGCTCCCGGGACAGGGGTGTGTACGAGCAGTACTTC
clone_size: few; j_call: TRBJ2-2; d_call: NA; v_call: TRBV6-2/TRBV6-3; cdr3_aa: CASSYSLAKTGELFF; cdr3_nt: TGTGCCAGCAGTTACTCGTTAGCGAAAACCGGGGAGCTGTTTTTT
clone_size: many; j_call: TRBJ2-1; d_call: NA; v_call: TRBV5-1; cdr3_aa: CASRKDYSSYNEQFF; cdr3_nt: TGCGCCAGCAGAAAGGACTACAGCTCCTACAATGAGCAGTTCTTC
clone_size: many; j_call: TRBJ2-4; d_call: NA; v_call: TRBV2; cdr3_aa: CASSEVGSDIQYF; cdr3_nt: TGTGCCAGCAGTGAAGTAGGGTCGGACATTCAGTACTTC
clone_size: many; j_call: TRBJ2-7; d_call: NA; v_call: TRBV7-2; cdr3_aa: CASSLGQADLGYEQYF; cdr3_nt: TGTGCCAGCAGCTTAGGTCAAGCGGACTTAGGGTACGAGCAGTACTTC
clone_size: many; j_call: TRBJ1-2; d_call: TRBD1; v_call: TRBV30; cdr3_aa: CAWSVPRGHGYTF; cdr3_nt: TGTGCCTGGAGTGTTCCCAGGGGGCACGGCTACACCTTC
clone_size: many; j_call: TRBJ2-6; d_call: TRBD2; v_call: TRBV7-9; cdr3_aa: CASSSQRGSGANVLTF; cdr3_nt: TGTGCCAGCAGCTCGCAGCGGGGGTCTGGGGCCAACGTCCTGACTTTC
clone_size: many; j_call: TRBJ2-7; d_call: NA; v_call: TRBV12-3/TRBV12-4; cdr3_aa: CASRDSVNYEQYF; cdr3_nt: TGTGCCAGCAGAGACAGTGTTAACTACGAGCAGTACTTC
clone_size: many; j_call: TRBJ2-1; d_call: NA; v_call: TRBV5-5; cdr3_aa: CASSWTLDSQKQFF; cdr3_nt: TGTGCCAGCAGCTGGACCCTGGACAGCCAGAAGCAGTTCTTC
clone_size: many; j_call: TRBJ1-5; d_call: TRBD1; v_call: TRBV7-2; cdr3_aa: CASTHDRVEGNQPQHF; cdr3_nt: TGTGCCAGCACCCACGACAGGGTGGAAGGCAATCAGCCCCAGCATTTT
clone_size: NA; j_call: TRBJ1-6; d_call: NA; v_call: TRBV3-1; cdr3_aa: CASSHAGARDNSPLHF; cdr3_nt: TGTGCCAGCAGCCACGCTGGGGCCAGGGACAATTCACCCCTCCACTTT
clone_size: few; j_call: TRBJ2-1; d_call: TRBD1; v_call: TRBV15; cdr3_aa: CATSRDPPGQGINEQFF; cdr3_nt: TGTGCCACCAGCAGAGACCCCCCGGGACAGGGTATCAATGAGCAGTTCTTC
clone_size: many; j_call: TRBJ1-2; d_call: NA; v_call: TRBV12-3/TRBV12-4; cdr3_aa: CASSGNPAYGYTF; cdr3_nt: TGTGCCAGCAGTGGGAACCCCGCGTATGGCTACACCTTC
clone_size: many; j_call: TRBJ2-3; d_call: NA; v_call: TRBV29-1; cdr3_aa: CSALGPADTQYF; cdr3_nt: TGCAGCGCCCTGGGTCCGGCAGATACGCAGTATTTT
clone_size: many; j_call: TRBJ2-2; d_call: NA; v_call: TRBV7-9; cdr3_aa: CASSLSENTGELFF; cdr3_nt: TGTGCCAGCAGCTTATCCGAGAACACCGGGGAGCTGTTTTTT
clone_size: few; j_call: TRBJ2-3; d_call: NA; v_call: TRBV14; cdr3_aa: CASSQGDGPSTDTQYF; cdr3_nt: TGTGCCAGCAGCCAAGGGGACGGACCTAGCACAGATACGCAGTATTTT
clone_size: many; j_call: TRBJ1-5; d_call: NA; v_call: TRBV19; cdr3_aa: CASSSVDFDQPQHF; cdr3_nt: TGTGCCAGTAGTTCTGTAGATTTTGATCAGCCCCAGCATTTT
clone_size: many; j_call: TRBJ2-4; d_call: NA; v_call: TRBV15; cdr3_aa: CATSREKALHHF; cdr3_nt: TGTGCCACCAGCAGAGAGAAGGCCCTCCACCACTTC
clone_size: many; j_call: TRBJ2-3; d_call: TRBD1; v_call: TRBV29-1; cdr3_aa: CSVFADRDRPTDTQYF; cdr3_nt: TGCAGCGTTTTTGCCGACAGGGATAGGCCCACAGATACGCAGTATTTT
clone_size: few; j_call: TRBJ2-5; d_call: NA; v_call: TRBV6-5; cdr3_aa: CASSYLGEETQYF; cdr3_nt: TGTGCCAGCAGTTACTTAGGGGAAGAGACCCAGTACTTC
clone_size: many; j_call: TRBJ1-4; d_call: NA; v_call: TRBV12-3/TRBV12-4; cdr3_aa: CASRFSASTNEKLFF; cdr3_nt: TGTGCCAGCAGGTTTAGTGCTTCAACTAATGAAAAACTGTTTTTT
clone_size: many; j_call: TRBJ1-5; d_call: TRBD1; v_call: TRBV20-1; cdr3_aa: CSARVRTGRDQPQHF; cdr3_nt: TGCAGTGCTAGGGTTCGGACAGGGCGGGATCAGCCCCAGCATTTT
clone_size: many; j_call: TRBJ1-1; d_call: NA; v_call: TRBV4-1; cdr3_aa: CASSHPRDTEAFF; cdr3_nt: TGCGCCAGCAGCCATCCCAGGGACACTGAAGCTTTCTTT
clone_size: NA; j_call: TRBJ1-2; d_call: NA; v_call: TRBV3-1; cdr3_aa: CASSQAHDGYTF; cdr3_nt: TGTGCCAGCAGCCAAGCACATGATGGCTACACCTTC
clone_size: few; j_call: TRBJ1-1; d_call: NA; v_call: TRBV2; cdr3_aa: CASSEAKIGTAEAFF; cdr3_nt: TGTGCCAGCAGTGAAGCGAAGATCGGGACTGCTGAAGCTTTCTTT
clone_size: NA; j_call: TRBJ1-2; d_call: NA; v_call: TRBV19; cdr3_aa: CATRSGSTNYGYTF; cdr3_nt: TGTGCCACCCGATCGGGTTCGACTAACTATGGCTACACCTTC
clone_size: NA; j_call: TRBJ2-3; d_call: TRBD2; v_call: TRBV6-4; cdr3_aa: CASSDEAGEAYTQYF; cdr3_nt: TGTGCCAGCAGTGACGAGGCGGGGGAGGCGTATACGCAGTATTTT
clone_size: medium-sized; j_call: TRBJ2-7; d_call: NA; v_call: TRBV7-9; cdr3_aa: CASSGDGEQYF; cdr3_nt: TGTGCCAGCAGCGGAGACGGCGAGCAGTACTTC
clone_size: many; j_call: TRBJ2-7; d_call: TRBD1; v_call: TRBV20-1; cdr3_aa: CSAGTGVSYEQYF; cdr3_nt: TGCAGTGCCGGGACAGGGGTTTCCTACGAGCAGTACTTC
clone_size: many; j_call: TRBJ2-7; d_call: NA; v_call: TRBV20-1; cdr3_aa: CSALYLNLYEQYF; cdr3_nt: TGCAGTGCTCTCTATCTAAACTTATACGAGCAGTACTTC
clone_size: many; j_call: TRBJ2-7; d_call: NA; v_call: TRBV7-2; cdr3_aa: CASRRVQSEGEQYF; cdr3_nt: TGTGCCAGCCGGCGAGTACAGAGTGAAGGTGAGCAGTACTTC
clone_size: many; j_call: TRBJ2-5; d_call: NA; v_call: TRBV7-9; cdr3_aa: CASRNKRGQETQYF; cdr3_nt: TGTGCCAGCAGGAACAAGAGGGGACAAGAGACCCAGTACTTC
clone_size: many; j_call: TRBJ2-7; d_call: NA; v_call: TRBV18; cdr3_aa: CASSPAVGVYEQYF; cdr3_nt: TGTGCCAGCTCACCCGCCGTCGGGGTCTACGAGCAGTACTTC
clone_size: few; j_call: TRBJ2-5; d_call: TRBD2; v_call: TRBV4-3; cdr3_aa: CASSQDPRGGPPAETQYF; cdr3_nt: TGCGCCAGCAGCCAAGATCCCCGGGGGGGACCGCCTGCCGAGACCCAGTACTTC
clone_size: many; j_call: TRBJ2-3; d_call: NA; v_call: TRBV10-3; cdr3_aa: CAISESISGPTSTDTQYF; cdr3_nt: TGTGCCATCAGTGAGTCAATCTCTGGACCAACGAGCACAGATACGCAGTATTTT
clone_size: many; j_call: TRBJ2-2; d_call: TRBD2; v_call: TRBV9; cdr3_aa: CASSVSGGGELFF; cdr3_nt: TGTGCCAGCAGCGTAAGCGGGGGCGGGGAGCTGTTTTTT
clone_size: NA; j_call: TRBJ2-6; d_call: NA; v_call: TRBV5-4; cdr3_aa: CASSSPPDRAGANVLTF; cdr3_nt: TGTGCCAGCAGCTCACCTCCGGACCGGGCTGGGGCCAACGTCCTGACTTTC
clone_size: many; j_call: TRBJ2-7; d_call: NA; v_call: TRBV7-9; cdr3_aa: CASSQLFLEQYF; cdr3_nt: TGTGCCAGCAGCCAATTATTCCTAGAGCAGTACTTC
clone_size: NA; j_call: TRBJ1-1; d_call: NA; v_call: TRBV12-3/TRBV12-4; cdr3_aa: CASSLALEGVWEAFF; cdr3_nt: TGTGCCAGCAGCCTAGCACTCGAGGGGGTTTGGGAAGCTTTCTTT